The entry that follows covers one T cell receptor (beta chain) sequence. Other DNA sequences in this specimen translate into the identical CDR3. This specimen belongs to a study of blood T cell repertoires in COVID-19. The method was immunoSEQ multiplex PCR; TCRdb's version includes in-frame clones alone and lacks a portion of them. This sample has a few hundred thousand clones; 85% to 90% occur once, and the top ten carry around 0.92%. Trimming cost V 4 bases and J 0 bases; bases outside gene matches: 2. Germline V lookup: CDR1 SGHRS, CDR2 YFSETQ. This CDR3 is built from 15 residues. The clonotype originates from a man aged 18 to 30 with COVID-19, enrolled during active disease. The sequencing sample was made of peripheral blood. This rearrangement joins TRBV5-1 to TRBJ2-2, with 8 nucleotides matching TRBD2. CDR3 residues: CASSPGGPNTGELFF. CDR3 bases: TGCGCCAGCAGCCCGGGGGGGCCGAACACCGGGGAGCTGTTTTTT.